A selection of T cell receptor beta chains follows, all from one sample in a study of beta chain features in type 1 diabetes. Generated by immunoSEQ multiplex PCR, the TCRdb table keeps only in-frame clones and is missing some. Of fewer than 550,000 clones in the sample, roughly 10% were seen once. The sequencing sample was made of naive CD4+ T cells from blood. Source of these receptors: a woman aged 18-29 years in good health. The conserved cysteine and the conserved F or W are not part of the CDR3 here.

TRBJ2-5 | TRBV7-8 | ASKQPVAGQETQY
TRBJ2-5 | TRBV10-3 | AISVAGVQETQY
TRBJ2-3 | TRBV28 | ASSLSQKATQY
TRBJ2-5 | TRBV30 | ASNLQEEIKQY
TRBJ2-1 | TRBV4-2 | ASSQVAPRGEQF
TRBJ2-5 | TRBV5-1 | ASSLVSGAAETQY
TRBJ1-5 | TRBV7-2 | ASSLDPGNQPQH
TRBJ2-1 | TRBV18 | ASSPPTGRASYNEQF
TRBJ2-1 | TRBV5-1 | ASSFPLAGGRLEQF
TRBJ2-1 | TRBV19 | ASSILTEYNEQF
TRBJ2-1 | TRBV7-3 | ASSKDRDRLNEQF
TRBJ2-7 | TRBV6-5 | ASRSTGGSSYEQY
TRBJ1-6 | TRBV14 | ASSLWNNSPLH
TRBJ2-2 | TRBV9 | ASSINRAGTNTGELF
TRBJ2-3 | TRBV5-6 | ASSLWEGTDTQY
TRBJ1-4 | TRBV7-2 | ASSLGLNEKLF
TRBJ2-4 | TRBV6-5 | ASASTRGAKNIQY
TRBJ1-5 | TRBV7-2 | ASSFLGNSNQPQH
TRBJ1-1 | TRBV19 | ASRGQLDMNTEAF
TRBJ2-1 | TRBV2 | ASSEKLAGDNEQF
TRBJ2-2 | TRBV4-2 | ASSQIPTAETGELF
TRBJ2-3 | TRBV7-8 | AGRGPSTDTQY
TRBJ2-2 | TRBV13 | ASSLGLAALRGTGELF
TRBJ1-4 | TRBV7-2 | ASSPHGWGQQRRREKLF
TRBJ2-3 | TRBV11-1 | ASSLLWGTDTQY
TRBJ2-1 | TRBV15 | ATSPSGVLAGSGNEQF
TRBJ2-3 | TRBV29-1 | SVAHSGTSTDTQY
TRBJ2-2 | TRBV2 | ASSPGWSSTGELF
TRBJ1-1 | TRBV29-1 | SVEDFRARGNTEAF
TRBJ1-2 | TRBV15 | ATSRSQGEGYGYT
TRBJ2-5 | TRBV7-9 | ASSFSGRGSQETQY
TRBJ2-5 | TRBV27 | ASRRYGEETQY
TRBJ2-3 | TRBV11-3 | ASSLDTGTDTQY
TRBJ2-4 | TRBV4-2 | ASSQDLVGTVKNIQY
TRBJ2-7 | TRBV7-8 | ASSRDRGVYEQY
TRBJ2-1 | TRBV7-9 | ASSSGPGQYNEQF
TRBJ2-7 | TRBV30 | AWSFPGGSYEQY